The clone carrying this TCR beta chain appeared a single time. Its antigen is unknown. The data were taken from a study of cytomegalovirus exposure and HLA in healthy donors. Study background: The roughly 670 first-cohort repertoires shared a platform with the 120 validation repertoires, as reported in a later analysis.

Whole-study results and caveats: The study labeled 164 TCR beta chains cytomegalovirus-associated. According to reports, the classifier identified cytomegalovirus status with high specificity and sensitivity. First-cohort TCR clusters were later found to tend to co-occur in the 120 validation repertoires.

CDR1 is SGHRS and CDR2 is YFSETQ in the germline V gene. Unmatched junction bases numbered 6, after V lost 3 bases and J lost 2 bases. This CDR3 has 16 amino acids. Data came from immunoSEQ multiplex PCR; TCRdb stores just in-frame clones and leaves some out. The sample has about 280,000 clones, around 85% seen once. This chain connects TRBV5-1 to TRBJ2-5, with 11 bases matching TRBD2. Specimen: PBMCs. This receptor was taken from a woman younger than 30 in good health and CMV-seronegative. This chain's CDR3 is CASSSGTSGLQETQYF. CDR3 bases: TGCGCCAGCAGCTCCGGGACTAGCGGATTACAAGAGACCCAGTACTTC.